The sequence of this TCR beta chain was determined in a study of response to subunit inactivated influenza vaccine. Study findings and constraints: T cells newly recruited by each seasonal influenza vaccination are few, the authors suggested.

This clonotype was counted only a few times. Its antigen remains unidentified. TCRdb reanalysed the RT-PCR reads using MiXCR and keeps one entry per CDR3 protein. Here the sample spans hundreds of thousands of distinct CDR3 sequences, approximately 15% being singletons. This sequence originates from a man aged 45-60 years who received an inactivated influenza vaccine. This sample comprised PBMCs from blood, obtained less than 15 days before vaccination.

This chain's CDR3 is CASSQGPGGNTGELFF. The CDR3 DNA reads as TGCGCCAGCAGCCAAGGGCCAGGGGGGAACACCGGGGAGCTGTTTTTT. The chain carries TRBV4-3 and TRBJ2-2; 7 nucleotides agree with TRBD1. V was pared by 1 base and J by 1 base, with 3 bases of the junction left unmatched. Germline V CDR1 and CDR2: LGHNA, YSLEER. This CDR3 comprises 16 residues.